A selection of T cell receptor beta chains follows, all from one sample in a study of shared clonotypes between healthy human individuals. Clones were sequenced by immunoSEQ multiplex PCR, and TCRdb holds only the in-frame ones, with some missing. Of roughly 2 million clones listed, 90% to 95% are singletons. What was sequenced was naive CD4+ T cells sorted from blood. These receptors were collected from a man between 18 and 29 years old in good health. Each CDR3 is given with its conserved first and last residue. D genes are given only for firm matches. Some rows have no size entry. The others give once, few or many, or a class for an expanded clone.

J,D,V,size,DNA,CDR3
TRBJ1-4,-,TRBV6-1,-,TGTGCCATTTCACCACCGCCGCATAATGAAAAACTGTTTTTT,CAISPPPHNEKLFF
TRBJ1-2,-,TRBV28,-,TGTGCCAGCAGGGCTAACTATGGCTACACCTTC,CASRANYGYTF
TRBJ2-2,-,TRBV9,-,TGTGCCAGCAGCGTAGACGGGAGGAACACCGGGGAGCTGTTTTTT,CASSVDGRNTGELFF
TRBJ2-7,-,TRBV7-2,-,TGTGCCAGCAGCTTAATAGAATTCTACGAGCAGTACTTC,CASSLIEFYEQYF
TRBJ2-7,-,TRBV15,-,TGTGCCACCAGTCTGAACCGCTACGAGCAGTACTTC,CATSLNRYEQYF
TRBJ1-2,-,TRBV6-1,-,TGTGCCAGCAGTGATAGGGGGTATGGCTACACCTTC,CASSDRGYGYTF
TRBJ2-5,TRBD2,TRBV5-1,-,TGCGCCAGCAGCCCTAGCGGGGTCGGGGAGACCCAGTACTTC,CASSPSGVGETQYF
TRBJ2-2,TRBD1,TRBV18,once,TGTGCCAGCTCAACACAGGGGCAGGGGACCGGGGAGCTGTTTTTT,CASSTQGQGTGELFF
TRBJ1-3,-,TRBV9,-,TGTGCCAGCAGCGTTCAAGCTGGGAGCTCTGGAAACACCATATATTTT,CASSVQAGSSGNTIYF
TRBJ1-4,-,TRBV7-9,-,TGTGCCAGCAGCCCCAGAAGTTGGCTCGGCGAAAAACTGTTTTTT,CASSPRSWLGEKLFF
TRBJ1-4,-,TRBV18,-,TGTGCCAGCTCACACCTTGGTGAAAAACTGTTTTTT,CASSHLGEKLFF
TRBJ2-2,-,TRBV2,-,TGTGCCAGCAGTGAGGTAGGGGCCCACACGAACACCGGGGAGCTGTTTTTT,CASSEVGAHTNTGELFF
TRBJ1-6,-,TRBV7-2,-,TGTGCCAGCAGCTTAGCTGGGTCGGGCTCACCCCTCCACTTT,CASSLAGSGSPLHF
TRBJ2-3,-,TRBV5-4,-,TGTGCCAGCAGCCCTCGGGGTAGCACAGATACGCAGTATTTT,CASSPRGSTDTQYF
TRBJ1-6,-,TRBV12-5,-,TGTGCTAGTGGTTTGTCTTGGACTTCCCCTAATTCACCCCTCCACTTT,CASGLSWTSPNSPLHF
TRBJ2-7,TRBD2,TRBV18,-,TGTGCCAGCTCACCGTCGCCTAGCGGGAGGGGAGGCGAGCAGTACTTC,CASSPSPSGRGGEQYF
TRBJ2-7,TRBD2,TRBV7-2,-,TGTGCCAGCAGCGCACTAGCGGAGCTATCCTACGAGCAGTACTTC,CASSALAELSYEQYF
TRBJ2-7,TRBD1,TRBV11-1,-,TGTGCCAGCAGCCGGGACAGGGGGCTATACGAGCAGTACTTC,CASSRDRGLYEQYF
TRBJ2-2,TRBD1,TRBV9,-,TGTGCCAGCAGCGTAGACCCCCCGGGACAGGGTAACACCGGGGAGCTGTTTTTT,CASSVDPPGQGNTGELFF
TRBJ1-1,TRBD1,TRBV10-3,-,TGTGCCATCAGTGCCTTTCCGGGACAGGGGGCAGACACTGAAGCTTTCTTT,CAISAFPGQGADTEAFF
TRBJ1-6,TRBD1,TRBV4-1,-,TGCGCCAGCAGCCCGCGCCGGGACAGGGAGAATTCACCCCTCCACTTT,CASSPRRDRENSPLHF
TRBJ2-7,TRBD2,TRBV19,-,TGTGCCAGTAGTCCCTCGGGACTAGACTTCTACGAGCAGTACTTC,CASSPSGLDFYEQYF
TRBJ2-7,-,TRBV7-2,-,TGTGCCAGCAGCTTAGCTGGGGTTCCCTACGAGCAGTACTTC,CASSLAGVPYEQYF
TRBJ2-3,-,TRBV10-2,-,TGCGCCAGCAGGGGTCTACCGGGGTCCACAGATACGCAGTATTTT,CASRGLPGSTDTQYF
TRBJ2-1,-,TRBV6-5,-,TGTGCCAGCAGTTACTCGGCGACTAACCACAATGAGCAGTTCTTC,CASSYSATNHNEQFF
TRBJ2-2,TRBD2,TRBV9,once,TGTGCCAGCAGCCCCGGACTAGCGGGGGCCTACACCGGGGAGCTGTTTTTT,CASSPGLAGAYTGELFF
TRBJ2-5,-,TRBV10-3,-,TGTGCCATCAGTGAGGCGTCGGAGGAGACCCAGTACTTC,CAISEASEETQYF
TRBJ2-7,-,TRBV18,-,TGTGCCAGCTCACCTCGTGGGGGCGGGGGCCTGGGCGAGCAGTACTTC,CASSPRGGGGLGEQYF
TRBJ1-3,-,TRBV5-4,-,TGTGCCAGCAGCTTCGATATCCGCTCTGGAAACACCATATATTTT,CASSFDIRSGNTIYF
TRBJ2-7,TRBD1,TRBV11-2,-,TGTGCCAGCAGCTCGACAGGGGGAGCCTACGAGCAGTACTTC,CASSSTGGAYEQYF
TRBJ1-1,TRBD1,TRBV19,-,TGTGCCAGTAGTATAAAAACAGGGGGCGCGAAGAACACTGAAGCTTTCTTT,CASSIKTGGAKNTEAFF
TRBJ1-1,-,TRBV2,-,TGTGCCAGCAGTGACGATAGCGCCACTGAAGCTTTCTTT,CASSDDSATEAFF
TRBJ1-5,-,TRBV19,-,TGTGCCAGTAGTATATCAGCCGCGGTCTATAGCAATCAGCCCCAGCATTTT,CASSISAAVYSNQPQHF
TRBJ2-2,TRBD2,TRBV5-4,once,TGTGCCAGCAGGGGGGGAGCGGGAGGACTAGACACCGGGGAGCTGTTTTTT,CASRGGAGGLDTGELFF
TRBJ1-5,-,TRBV29-1,-,TGCAGCGTTGTGCTTGCAAGCAATCAGCCCCAGCATTTT,CSVVLASNQPQHF
TRBJ2-7,TRBD1,TRBV5-1,-,TGCGCCAGCAGCTGGAAACAGGGGTCCCCCTACGAGCAGTACTTC,CASSWKQGSPYEQYF
TRBJ1-1,-,TRBV7-9,-,TGTGCCAGCAGCCGAGAATCGGGTGGAGCTTTCTTT,CASSRESGGAFF
TRBJ2-4,-,TRBV2,-,TGTGCCAGCAGACCGGGGTTAAACATTCAGTACTTC,CASRPGLNIQYF
TRBJ1-5,-,TRBV19,-,TGTGCCAGTACCGGGGACACTCGTGATCAGCCCCAGCATTTT,CASTGDTRDQPQHF
TRBJ2-1,-,TRBV5-1,-,TGCGCCAGCATGCCTGGGGCCGGCGTTAACAATGAGCAGTTCTTC,CASMPGAGVNNEQFF
TRBJ1-6,-,TRBV7-9,-,TGTGCCAGCAGCTTACAGGGGCGGAATTCACCCCTCCACTTT,CASSLQGRNSPLHF
TRBJ2-5,-,TRBV7-6,-,TGTGCCAGCAGCTCTACTGCCCTTTGGGGAGAGACCCAGTACTTC,CASSSTALWGETQYF
TRBJ2-4,-,TRBV21-1,-,TGTGCCAGCAGCAAAGGACAGGGAATTCAGTACTTC,CASSKGQGIQYF
TRBJ2-5,TRBD1,TRBV30,-,TGTGCCTGGAGTGTAATGGGACAGGGTGGAGGGATGGGAGAGACCCAGTACTTC,CAWSVMGQGGGMGETQYF
TRBJ2-5,-,TRBV9,-,TGTGCCAGCAGCGTAGATCCAGGGGGGCAAGAGACCCAGTACTTC,CASSVDPGGQETQYF
TRBJ1-3,TRBD1,TRBV30,-,TGTGCCTGGAGTCCCCCGGGACAGTGGTCCTCTGGAAACACCATATATTTT,CAWSPPGQWSSGNTIYF
TRBJ2-1,-,TRBV6-1,-,TGTGCCAGCAGTGAATGGCAGAGCTCCTACAATGAGCAGTTCTTC,CASSEWQSSYNEQFF
TRBJ2-7,TRBD1,TRBV5-6,once,TGTGCCAGCAGCTCAAGACAGGGATCCCCCTACGAGCAGTACTTC,CASSSRQGSPYEQYF
TRBJ2-5,TRBD1,TRBV2,-,TGTGCCAGCATTACCGGGACAGCCCAAGAGACCCAGTACTTC,CASITGTAQETQYF
TRBJ2-5,-,TRBV6-1,-,TGTGCCAGCAGCAAAGATCAGGAGCGCGGGGAGACCCAGTACTTC,CASSKDQERGETQYF
TRBJ2-7,-,TRBV6-5,-,TGTGCCAGCAGATATCGAACGGAAGCCTACGAGCAGTACTTC,CASRYRTEAYEQYF
TRBJ2-2,TRBD2,TRBV9,-,TGTGCCAGCAGCTCCCGGGGGAGGCTAGCGGGCGGGGAGCTGTTTTTT,CASSSRGRLAGGELFF
TRBJ2-7,TRBD1,TRBV6-6,-,TGTGCCAGCATTACCGGGACAGGAACCTACGAGCAGTACTTC,CASITGTGTYEQYF
TRBJ1-6,-,TRBV4-1,once,TGCGCCAGCAGCCAACTGCCCAGGGTGGTTGTTTCCTTTTCACCCCTCCACTTT,CASSQLPRVVVSFSPLHF
TRBJ2-3,TRBD2,TRBV5-4,-,TGTGCCAGCAGCTTACGTAGCGGGAGGGCCAGCACAGATACGCAGTATTTT,CASSLRSGRASTDTQYF
TRBJ2-7,-,TRBV21-1,once,TGTGCCAGCAGCTTGCGGGACCCGGTCATTTACGAGCAGTACTTC,CASSLRDPVIYEQYF
TRBJ1-3,-,TRBV6-4,-,TGTGCCAGCAGTCCAACCGGGGGCGCCGGAAACACCATATATTTT,CASSPTGGAGNTIYF
TRBJ2-3,TRBD2,TRBV2,-,TGTGCCAGCAGGGAGACTAGCGGGGGGGCCTCGGATACGCAGTATTTT,CASRETSGGASDTQYF
TRBJ2-3,TRBD2,TRBV5-1,-,TGCGCCAGCAGCTTCGCTAGCGGGCCGACAGATACGCAGTATTTT,CASSFASGPTDTQYF
TRBJ1-5,TRBD1,TRBV19,-,TGTGCCAGTAGTACGCCGGGACAGAGCAATCAGCCCCAGCATTTT,CASSTPGQSNQPQHF